The clone carrying this T cell receptor beta chain was picked up a small number of times. Its antigen is not known. The junction differs from germline at one of its ends, possibly a read error. The data stem from a study of T cell repertoires in cytomegalovirus infection. The CDR3 is made up of 12 amino acids. Germline V lookup: CDR1 SGHVS, CDR2 FNYEAQ. Study-level results: Clonotypes of TCR beta that were HLA-C-restricted and CMV-specific dominated the ex vivo response. CMV carriers with the relevant HLA were identified by cumulative public TCR beta family frequency.

MiXCR, applied by TCRdb to the reads, yields one record per CDR3 protein. This sample yields around 310,000 distinct CDR3 sequences, of which about a sixth are seen a single time; 9.5% to 15% belongs to the top ten. Input material: PBMCs. The receptor's source is a human donor in good health (CMV status not recorded). Some clones in this sample may be carry-over from other donors' samples. The chain has TRBV7-6 and TRBJ2-4; TRBD1 aligns across 11 bases. CDR3 coding DNA: TGTGCCAGCAGCTCGGACAGGGGGCACTTCTTCTTC. It specifies CASSSDRGHFFF.